This T cell receptor (beta chain) appears in the sequencing data of a study of T cell clones after liver transplantation. Study-wide findings and caveats: Low donor cell numbers restricted donor-reactive repertoire measurement in two subjects.

Germline V lookup: CDR1 KGHSH, CDR2 LQKENI. The CDR3 spans 17 residues. V shed 3 bases, J shed 3 bases, and the junction held 11 bases outside the gene matches. The assay was immunoSEQ multiplex PCR, and TCRdb's table has in-frame clones only and misses some. The sample has about 120,000 clones; approximately 90% are singletons. A note on this clone: Its antigen is not known.

The source material was CD4+ T cells from blood, sampled 12 months after liver transplant. The TCR was taken from a human patient who received a liver transplant. Some T cells may have come from the graft donor. This chain connects TRBV18 to TRBJ2-7, with TRBD1 matching over 10 bases. The CDR3 here is CASSPARGQGPGYEQYF. CDR3 DNA sequence: TGTGCCAGCTCACCCGCTCGGGGACAGGGGCCGGGCTACGAGCAGTACTTC.